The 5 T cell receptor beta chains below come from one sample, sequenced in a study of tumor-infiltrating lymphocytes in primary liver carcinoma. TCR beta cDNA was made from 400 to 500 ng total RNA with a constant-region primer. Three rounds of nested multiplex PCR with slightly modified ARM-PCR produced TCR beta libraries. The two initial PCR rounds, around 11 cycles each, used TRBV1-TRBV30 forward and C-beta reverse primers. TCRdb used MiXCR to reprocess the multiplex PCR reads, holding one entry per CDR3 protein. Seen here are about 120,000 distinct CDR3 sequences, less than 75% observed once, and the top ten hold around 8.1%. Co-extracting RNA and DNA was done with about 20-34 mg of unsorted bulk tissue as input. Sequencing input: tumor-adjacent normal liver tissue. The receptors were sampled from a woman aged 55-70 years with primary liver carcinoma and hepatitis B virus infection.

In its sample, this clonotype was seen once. CDR3 loop: CAGSDGGPTDTQYF. The CDR3 region has the DNA TGTGCCGGAAGTGATGGTGGCCCTACAGATACGCAGTATTTT. The rearrangement joins TRBV6-1 to TRBJ2-3; the D is unclear. Per the germline V gene, CDR1 is MNHNS and CDR2 is SASEGT. V lost 11 bases, J lost 3 bases, and 18 bases lay in between. This CDR3 region has 14 residues.

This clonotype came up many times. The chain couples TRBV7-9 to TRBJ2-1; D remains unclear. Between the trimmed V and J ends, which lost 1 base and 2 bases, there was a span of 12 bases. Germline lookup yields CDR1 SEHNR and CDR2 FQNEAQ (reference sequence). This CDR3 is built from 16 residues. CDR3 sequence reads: CASSLGAEPPYNEQFF. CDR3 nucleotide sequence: TGTGCCAGCAGCTTAGGGGCGGAGCCCCCCTACAATGAGCAGTTCTTC.

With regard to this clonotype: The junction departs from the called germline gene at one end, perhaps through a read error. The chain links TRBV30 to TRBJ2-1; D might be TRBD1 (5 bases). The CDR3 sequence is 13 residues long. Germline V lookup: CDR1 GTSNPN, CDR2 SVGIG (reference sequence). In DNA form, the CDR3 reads TGTGCCTGGAGTGAGGGGTACCGCAATGAGCAGTTATTC. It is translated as CAWSEGYRNEQLF.

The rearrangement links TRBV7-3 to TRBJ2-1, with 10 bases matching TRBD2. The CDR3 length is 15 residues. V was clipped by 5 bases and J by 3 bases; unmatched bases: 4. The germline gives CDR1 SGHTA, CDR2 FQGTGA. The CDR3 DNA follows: TGTGCCAGCAGCCGCTCTAGCGGGAGCTACAATGAGCAGTTCTTC. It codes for CASSRSSGSYNEQFF.

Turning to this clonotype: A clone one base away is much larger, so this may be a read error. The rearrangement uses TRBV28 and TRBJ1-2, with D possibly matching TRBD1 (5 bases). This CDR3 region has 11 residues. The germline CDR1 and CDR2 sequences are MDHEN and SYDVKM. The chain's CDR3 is CAGSKGWGYTF. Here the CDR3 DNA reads TGTGCCGGCAGTAAGGGGTGGGGCTACACCTTC.